One sample yielded the 22 T cell receptor beta chains listed below, sequenced in a study of blood T cell repertoires in COVID-19. Generated by immunoSEQ multiplex PCR, the TCRdb table keeps only in-frame clones and is missing some. The data hold around 25,000 clones, with 90% to 95% observed a single time. Source material: peripheral blood. All receptors derive from a human donor in a cohort sampled during active COVID-19.

The V call is TRBV7-9, the J call TRBJ1-2; no definite D call. Germline lookup yields CDR1 SEHNR and CDR2 FQNEAQ (reference sequence). The V end was cut by 1 base, the J end by 2 bases, with 5 bases between. The CDR3 covers 13 residues. CDR3 sequence (DNA): TGTGCCAGCAGCTTAGGGCAGAACTATGGCTACACCTTC. Translation gives CASSLGQNYGYTF.

The CDR3 here is CASSPRGRVSDEQFF. In DNA, the CDR3 is TGTGCCAGCAGTCCTCGCGGGAGGGTATCGGATGAGCAGTTCTTC. The V call is TRBV6-5, the J call TRBJ2-1; 9 nucleotides line up with TRBD2. Germline-derived CDR1 and CDR2 are MNHEY and SVGAGI. This CDR3 has 15 residues. With V trimmed by 5 bases and J by 8 bases, 10 bases remained unmatched.

The chain employs TRBV11-2 and TRBJ2-3; 7 bases agree with TRBD1. This CDR3 region has 15 residues. Unmatched junction bases numbered 8, after V lost 8 bases and J lost 0 bases. Germline CDR1 reads SGHAT; CDR2 reads FQNNGV. The CDR3 DNA reads as TGTGCCAGCGGGATCAGGGGGAAAAGCACAGATACGCAGTATTTT. Translation gives CASGIRGKSTDTQYF.

Here the CDR3 reads CASSLRGGVQPQHF. The CDR3 DNA reads TGTGCCAGCAGCCTTAGGGGGGGCGTGCAGCCCCAGCATTTT. The chain carries TRBV6-5 and TRBJ1-5, with TRBD1 as a possible D gene (6 bases). This CDR3 contains 14 residues. The germline V gene encodes CDR1 MNHEY and CDR2 SVGAGI. Deletions cut 6 bases from V and 7 bases from J, with 16 bases between.

The J gene is TRBJ2-7, the V gene TRBV5-6, with D possibly TRBD2 on 6 matching bases. The CDR3 sequence is 14 residues long. Germline values: CDR1 SGHDT, CDR2 YYEEEE. V shed 3 bases and J shed 4 bases, with 14 bases lying between them. CDR3 loop: CASSWGTGGYEQYF. In DNA form, the CDR3 reads TGTGCCAGCAGCTGGGGGACCGGGGGTTACGAGCAGTACTTC.

This clone has just one count. V usage is TRBV6-2 or TRBV6-3 and J usage is TRBJ1-5; 7 bases agree with TRBD1. The V segment lost 6 bases and the J segment 13 bases; nucleotides outside the gene matches: 12. The CDR3 consists of 13 residues. CDR1 and CDR2 from the germline V gene are MNHEY and SVGEGT. The DNA for the CDR3 is TGTGCCAGCAGCTTACTCGGACCAGGGGGGCAGCATTTT. This codes for CASSLLGPGGQHF.

The DNA of the CDR3 is TGTGCCAGCAGCGAGGGACAGAGAAATGAAAAACTGTTTTTT. This gives the protein CASSEGQRNEKLFF. V gene TRBV9 combines with J gene TRBJ1-4; 7 positions match TRBD1. Germline lookup yields CDR1 SGDLS and CDR2 YYNGEE. The CDR3 covers 14 residues. J gave up 5 bases and V 3 bases, and 4 bases lay outside the gene matches. The variable domain in full, completed from reference TRBV9 and TRBJ1-4, reads DSGVTQTPKHLITATGQRVTLRCSPRSGDLSVYWYQQSLDQGLQFLIQYYNGEERAKGNILERFSAQQFPDLHSELNLSSLELGDSALYFCASSEGQRNEKLFFGSGTQLSVL.

The chain recombines TRBV5-1 with TRBJ1-2; the D is unclear. The CDR3 is 12 amino acids. The V and J ends lost 0 bases and 8 bases respectively, with 8 bases between them. Per the germline V gene, CDR1 is SGHRS and CDR2 is YFSETQ. The DNA for the CDR3 is TGCGCCAGCAGCTTGGACGGGGAGGGCTACACCTTC. Translation: CASSLDGEGYTF. Supplemented by reference TRBV5-1 and TRBJ1-2, the full variable domain reads KAGVTQTPRYLIKTRGQQVTLSCSPISGHRSVSWYQQTPGQGLQFLFEYFSETQRNKGNFPGRFSGRQFSNSRSEMNVSTLELGDSALYLCASSLDGEGYTFGSGTRLTVV.

This clone came up once. V usage is TRBV2 and J usage is TRBJ2-7, with 9 bases that match TRBD1. V lost 6 bases to trimming and J lost 4 bases; unmatched junction nucleotides: 7. The CDR3 sequence is 14 residues long. Germline CDR1 reads SNHLY; CDR2 reads FYNNEI. This CDR3 is CASSQQGAKYEQYF. The DNA of the CDR3 is TGTGCCAGCAGCCAACAGGGGGCGAAATACGAGCAGTACTTC.

This clone appeared a single time. This chain connects TRBV28 to TRBJ2-3; 9 bases fit TRBD1. This CDR3 comprises 16 residues. Looked up from germline, CDR1 is MDHEN and CDR2 is SYDVKM. V lost 6 bases, J lost 5 bases, and 12 bases stayed unmatched. CDR3 coding DNA: TGTGCCAGCAGGACGAGCGGGACAGGGCAACGAGATACGCAGTATTTT. It is translated as CASRTSGTGQRDTQYF. The whole variable domain, filled in from reference TRBV28 and TRBJ2-3, reads DVKVTQSSRYLVKRTGEKVFLECVQDMDHENMFWYRQDPGLGLRLIYFSYDVKMKEKGDIPEGYSVSREKKERFSLILESASTNQTSMYLCASRTSGTGQRDTQYFGPGTRLTVL.

This rearrangement joins TRBV19 to TRBJ2-7, with 8 bases identical to TRBD1. The CDR3 is 16 residues long. The V and J ends lost 5 bases and 9 bases, in that order; junction bases with no gene match: 18. Germline V CDR1 and CDR2: LNHDA, SQIVND (reference sequence). The CDR3 reads CASSPSDREWTHRQYF. DNA of the CDR3: TGTGCCAGTAGTCCTTCGGACAGGGAGTGGACTCACCGGCAGTACTTC.

This clone was observed once. The chain uses TRBV6-5 and TRBJ2-7; TRBD1 matches at 7 bases. Trimming cost V 5 bases and J 6 bases; bases outside gene matches: 10. Per germline, CDR1 MNHEY and CDR2 SVGAGI. This CDR3 is 14 amino acids long. CDR3 loop: CASSPTTGIGEQYF. CDR3 DNA sequence: TGTGCCAGCAGTCCTACGACAGGGATCGGCGAGCAGTACTTC.

The chain is built from TRBV7-2 and TRBJ2-7; D may be TRBD1 (6 bases). The CDR3 runs 16 residues. Trimming pared 1 base from V and 3 bases from J, leaving 16 bases between. The germline V gene has CDR1 SGHTA and CDR2 FQGNSA. The CDR3 DNA reads as TGTGCCAGCAGCTTAGTACAGGGTTCGTCATTCTACGAGCAGTACTTC. Translated: CASSLVQGSSFYEQYF.

This chain joins TRBV19 and TRBJ2-2; no clear D gene. The CDR3 consists of 12 residues. Germline values: CDR1 LNHDA, CDR2 SQIVND (reference sequence). Between the trimmed V and J ends, which lost 5 bases and 5 bases, there was a span of 6 bases. As DNA, the CDR3 is TGTGCCAGTAGTCCAGTAACCGGGGAGCTGTTTTTT. This sequence encodes CASSPVTGELFF.

This clone has just a few counts. The gene calls are TRBV10-3 and TRBJ2-7, with 9 bases identical to TRBD1. V lost 6 bases and J lost 0; bases outside the gene matches: 6. This CDR3 has 15 residues. CDR1 ENHRY and CDR2 SYGVKD come from the germline V gene. CDR3 DNA sequence: TGTGCCATCAGGGGGACAGGGCCTTTCTCCTACGAGCAGTACTTC. Its translation: CAIRGTGPFSYEQYF.

The chain joins TRBV4-2 to TRBJ2-6; 9 bases match TRBD1. The CDR3 is 19 residues long. With V trimmed by 2 bases and J by 2 bases, 10 bases remained unmatched. Per the germline V gene, CDR1 is LGHNA and CDR2 is YNFKEQ. The CDR3 sequence is CASSQNHGTGSPGANVLTF. In DNA, the CDR3 is TGTGCCAGCAGCCAAAACCACGGGACAGGGTCTCCTGGGGCCAACGTCCTGACTTTC.

The J gene is TRBJ1-1, the V gene TRBV6-5, with TRBD1 as a possible D gene (6 bases). The ends were cut back, 0 bases at V and 5 bases at J, with 10 bases in the middle. In germline, CDR1 is MNHEY, CDR2 SVGAGI. The CDR3 runs to 14 residues. CDR3: CASSYSRGGTEAFF. In DNA form, the CDR3 reads TGTGCCAGCAGTTACTCCAGGGGTGGGACTGAAGCTTTCTTT.

V usage is TRBV5-1 and J usage is TRBJ1-2, with 9 bases fitting TRBD1. V was pared by 4 bases and J by 4 bases, with 2 bases of the junction left unmatched. Germline CDR1 is SGHRS and CDR2 is YFSETQ. The CDR3 sequence is 13 residues long. CDR3 sequence reads: CASSEDRGYGYTF. The DNA of the CDR3 is TGCGCCAGCAGCGAGGACAGGGGCTATGGCTACACCTTC.

This chain links TRBV6-5 with TRBJ1-6; D is undetermined. Germline CDR1 and CDR2: MNHEY and SVGAGI. The CDR3 length is 13 residues. V was clipped by 6 bases and J by 8 bases, with 11 bases between them. CDR3 nucleotide sequence: TGTGCCAGCAGGCCAGGCATCGATTCACCCCTCCACTTT. It specifies CASRPGIDSPLHF.

This CDR3 reads CAWSVGHPNTEAFF. The CDR3 coding sequence is TGTGCCTGGAGTGTAGGACACCCAAACACTGAAGCTTTCTTT. V gene TRBV30 combines with J gene TRBJ1-1, with a possible D match to TRBD1 (5 bases). The germline gives CDR1 GTSNPN, CDR2 SVGIG (reference sequence). The CDR3 extends over 14 amino acids. Trimming cost V 0 bases and J 2 bases, with 10 bases left between them.

This chain joins TRBV10-3 and TRBJ1-5; 9 bases map to TRBD1. J was trimmed by 4 bases and V by 2 bases; bases with no gene match: 0. CDR1 ENHRY and CDR2 SYGVKD come from the germline V gene. The CDR3 extends over 14 amino acids. The CDR3 loop reads CAISEGTGNQPQHF. Here the CDR3 DNA reads TGTGCCATCAGTGAGGGGACAGGGAATCAGCCCCAGCATTTT.

The gene calls are TRBV7-2 and TRBJ1-2; D is perhaps TRBD1 (5 bases). Trimming pared 4 bases from V and 3 bases from J, leaving 12 bases between. CDR1 and CDR2 from the germline V gene are SGHTA and FQGNSA. The CDR3 covers 14 residues. The CDR3 region is CASSSFGRDYGYTF. The CDR3 DNA reads as TGTGCCAGCAGCTCCTTCGGCAGGGACTATGGCTACACCTTC.